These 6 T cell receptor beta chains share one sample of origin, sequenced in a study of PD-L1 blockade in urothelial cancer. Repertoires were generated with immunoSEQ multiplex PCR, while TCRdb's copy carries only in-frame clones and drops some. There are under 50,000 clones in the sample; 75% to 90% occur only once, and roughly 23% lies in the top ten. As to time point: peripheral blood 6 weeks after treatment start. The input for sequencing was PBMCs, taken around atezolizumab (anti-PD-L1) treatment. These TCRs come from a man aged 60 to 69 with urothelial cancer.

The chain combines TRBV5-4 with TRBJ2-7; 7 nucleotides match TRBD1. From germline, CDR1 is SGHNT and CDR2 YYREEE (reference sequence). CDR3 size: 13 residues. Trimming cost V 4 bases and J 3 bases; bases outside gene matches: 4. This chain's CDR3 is CASSQRTGYEQYF. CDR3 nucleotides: TGTGCCAGCAGCCAACGGACAGGCTACGAGCAGTACTTC.

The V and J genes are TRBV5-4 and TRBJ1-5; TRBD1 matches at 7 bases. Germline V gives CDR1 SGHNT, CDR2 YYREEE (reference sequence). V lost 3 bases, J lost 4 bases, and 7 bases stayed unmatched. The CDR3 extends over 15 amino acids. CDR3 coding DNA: TGTGCCAGCAGCTCCGGGACAGCGGTGAATCAGCCCCAGCATTTT. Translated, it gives CASSSGTAVNQPQHF.

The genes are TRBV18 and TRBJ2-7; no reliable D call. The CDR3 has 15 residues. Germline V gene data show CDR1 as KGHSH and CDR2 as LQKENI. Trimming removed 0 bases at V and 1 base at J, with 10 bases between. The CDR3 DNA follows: TGTGCCAGCTCACCACCGAGTTCACAGTCCTACGAGCAGTACTTC. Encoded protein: CASSPPSSQSYEQYF. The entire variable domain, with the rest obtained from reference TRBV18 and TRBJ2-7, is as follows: NAGVMQNPRHLVRRRGQEARLRCSPMKGHSHVYWYRQLPEEGLKFMVYLQKENIIDESGMPKERFSAEFPKEGPSILRIQQVVRGDSAAYFCASSPPSSQSYEQYFGPGTRLTVT.

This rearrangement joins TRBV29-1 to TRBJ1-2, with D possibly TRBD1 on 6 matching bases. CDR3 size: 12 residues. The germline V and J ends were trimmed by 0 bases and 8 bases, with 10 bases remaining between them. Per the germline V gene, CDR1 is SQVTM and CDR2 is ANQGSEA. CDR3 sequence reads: CSVEDTGQGYTF. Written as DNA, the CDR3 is TGCAGCGTTGAAGATACAGGGCAAGGCTACACCTTC.

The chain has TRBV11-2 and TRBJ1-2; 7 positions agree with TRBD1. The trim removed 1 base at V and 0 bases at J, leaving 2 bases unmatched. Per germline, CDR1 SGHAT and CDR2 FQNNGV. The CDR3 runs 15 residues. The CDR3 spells CASSLGGTANYGYTF. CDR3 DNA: TGTGCCAGCAGCTTAGGGGGGACAGCTAACTATGGCTACACCTTC.

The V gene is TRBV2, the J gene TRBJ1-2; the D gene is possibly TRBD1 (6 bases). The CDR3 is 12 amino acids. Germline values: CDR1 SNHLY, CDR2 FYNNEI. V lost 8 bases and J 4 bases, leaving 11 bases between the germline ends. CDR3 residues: CASSGTIYGYTF. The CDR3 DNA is TGTGCCAGCTCCGGGACAATCTATGGCTACACCTTC.